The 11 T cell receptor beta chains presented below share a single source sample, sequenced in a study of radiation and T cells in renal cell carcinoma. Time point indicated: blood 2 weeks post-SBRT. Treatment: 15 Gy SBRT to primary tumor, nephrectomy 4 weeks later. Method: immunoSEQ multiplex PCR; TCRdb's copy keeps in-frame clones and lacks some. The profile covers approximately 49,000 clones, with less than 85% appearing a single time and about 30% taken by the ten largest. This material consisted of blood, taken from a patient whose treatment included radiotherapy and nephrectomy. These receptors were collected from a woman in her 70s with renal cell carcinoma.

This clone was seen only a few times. The CDR3 coding sequence is TGCGCCAGCAGCATAGGTGGACAGGCGAGTGGCTACACCTTC. This translates into CASSIGGQASGYTF. The chain employs TRBV5-1 and TRBJ1-2, with 7 positions matching TRBD1. V trimming: 4 bases; J trimming: 7 bases; junction bases outside the gene matches: 10. The CDR3 runs to 14 residues. Germline V lookup: CDR1 SGHRS, CDR2 YFSETQ.

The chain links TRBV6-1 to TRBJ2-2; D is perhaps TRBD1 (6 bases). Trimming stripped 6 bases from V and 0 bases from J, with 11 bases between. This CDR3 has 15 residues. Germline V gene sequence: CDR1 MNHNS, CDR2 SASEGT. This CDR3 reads CASRRDMTNTGELFF. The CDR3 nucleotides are TGTGCCAGCAGACGGGACATGACGAACACCGGGGAGCTGTTTTTT.

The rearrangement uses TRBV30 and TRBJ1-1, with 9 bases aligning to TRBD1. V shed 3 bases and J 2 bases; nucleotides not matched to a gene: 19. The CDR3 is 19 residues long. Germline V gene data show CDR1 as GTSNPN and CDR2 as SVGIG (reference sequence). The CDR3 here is CAWSDLQGASRYFNTEAFF. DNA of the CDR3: TGTGCCTGGAGCGACCTACAGGGGGCGAGCAGATACTTCAACACTGAAGCTTTCTTT.

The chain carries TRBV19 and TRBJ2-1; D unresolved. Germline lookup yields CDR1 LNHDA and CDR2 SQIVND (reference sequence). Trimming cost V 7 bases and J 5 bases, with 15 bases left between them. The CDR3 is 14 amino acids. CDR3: CASKLHPSNNEQFF. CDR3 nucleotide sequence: TGTGCCAGTAAGCTACACCCTTCAAACAATGAGCAGTTCTTC. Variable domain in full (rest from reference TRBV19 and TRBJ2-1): DGGITQSPKYLFRKEGQNVTLSCEQNLNHDAMYWYRQDPGQGLRLIYYSQIVNDFQKGDIAEGYSVSREKKESFPLTVTSAQKNPTAFYLCASKLHPSNNEQFFGPGTRLTVL.

CDR3 sequence (DNA): TGTGCCAGCGCTACCGGGACAGAGCAAGAGACCCAGTACTTC. As protein: CASATGTEQETQYF. The chain has TRBV11-3 and TRBJ2-5; 7 positions match TRBD1. The J segment lost 2 bases and the V segment lost 8 bases, leaving 8 bases of the junction unmatched. CDR3 length: 14 amino acids. Germline CDR1 is SGHNT and CDR2 is YENEEA.

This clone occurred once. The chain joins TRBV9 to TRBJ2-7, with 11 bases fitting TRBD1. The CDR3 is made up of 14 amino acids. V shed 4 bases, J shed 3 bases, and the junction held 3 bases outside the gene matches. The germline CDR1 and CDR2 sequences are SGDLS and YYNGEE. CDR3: CASSLGTGGYEQYF. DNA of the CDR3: TGTGCCAGCAGCTTAGGGACAGGGGGCTACGAGCAGTACTTC.

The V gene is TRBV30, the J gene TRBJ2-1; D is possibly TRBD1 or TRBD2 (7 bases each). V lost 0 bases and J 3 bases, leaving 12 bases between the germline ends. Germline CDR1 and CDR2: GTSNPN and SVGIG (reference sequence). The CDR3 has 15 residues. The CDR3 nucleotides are TGTGCCTGGAGTGTCGGCAGGGGGGGCTACAATGAGCAGTTCTTC. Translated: CAWSVGRGGYNEQFF.

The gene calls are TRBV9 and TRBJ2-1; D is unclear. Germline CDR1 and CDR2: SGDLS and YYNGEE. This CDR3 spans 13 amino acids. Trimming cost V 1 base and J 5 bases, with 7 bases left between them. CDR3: CASSVNVDNEQFF. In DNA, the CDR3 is TGTGCCAGCAGCGTAAACGTGGACAATGAGCAGTTCTTC.

In DNA, the CDR3 is TGTGCCAGCAGCGTAACTAGCGGCCGGGCGCTCCAAGAGACCCAGTACTTC. It is translated as CASSVTSGRALQETQYF. The V and J genes are TRBV9 and TRBJ2-5; 8 bases agree with TRBD2. Germline CDR1 SGDLS, CDR2 YYNGEE. The ends lost 1 base at V and 1 base at J; junction bases unmatched: 9. The CDR3 covers 17 residues.

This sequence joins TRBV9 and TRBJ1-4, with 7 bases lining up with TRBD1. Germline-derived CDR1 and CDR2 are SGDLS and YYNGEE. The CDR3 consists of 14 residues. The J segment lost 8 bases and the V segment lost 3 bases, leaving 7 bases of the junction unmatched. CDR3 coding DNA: TGTGCCAGCAGCGAGAGGGGGCTTGGGGAAAAACTGTTTTTT. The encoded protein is CASSERGLGEKLFF.

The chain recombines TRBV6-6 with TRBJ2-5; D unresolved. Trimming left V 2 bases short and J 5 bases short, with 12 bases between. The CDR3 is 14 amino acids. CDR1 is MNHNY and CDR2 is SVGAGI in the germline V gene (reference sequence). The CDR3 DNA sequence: TGTGCCAGCAGTTACCTAAATATCAGGGAGACCCAGTACTTC. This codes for CASSYLNIRETQYF.